This record looks at one T cell receptor beta chain sequence and its context. Antigen specificity is unknown. A much larger clone sits a single nucleotide away, making a read error possible. The data derive from a study of blood T cells in healthy people across ages. Study observations and caveats: In these data, TCR beta diversity tracked strongly with naive T cell percentage.

Combining a sample-barcoded 5' primer with a J-beta primer mix, a second PCR ran for about 6 to 11 cycles. In TCRdb, the 5' RACE reads were re-called with MiXCR into one record per CDR3 protein. The sample has 850,000 or so distinct CDR3 sequences, 29% seen once. The germline CDR1 and CDR2 sequences are SGHRS and YFSETQ. The CDR3 extends over 14 amino acids. Trimming removed 4 bases at V and 11 bases at J, with 21 bases between. The sample was blood. This sequence joins TRBV5-1 and TRBJ2-5; D is possibly TRBD2 (5 bases). The sequence was obtained from a woman at least 80 years old in good health. The CDR3, as DNA: TGCGCCAGCAGCGAAGCGGTCTTGAACAATGAGCAGTACTTC. Protein product: CASSEAVLNNEQYF.